These T cell receptor beta chains were read from a single sample in a study of T cells after yellow fever vaccination. TCRdb re-derived calls from the 5' RACE reads in MiXCR, one entry per CDR3 protein. Here the sample spans approximately 170,000 distinct CDR3 sequences, approximately 11% being singletons. The source was CD8+ T cells sorted from PBMCs, collected 15 days after the yellow fever booster vaccination. The receptors originated from a man aged 18 to 35 who received the YFV17D yellow fever vaccine. Both conserved end residues are part of each CDR3. The order of the fields is D gene, V gene, CDR3 length, clone size, J gene, CDR3 DNA, CDR3 protein. The D gene is left open where the match is weak. Only some rows state a clone size, as once, few, many or a class for expanded clones.

d_gene: -
v_gene: TRBV27
len: 13
abundance: few
j_gene: TRBJ1-5
CDR3nt: TGTGCCAGCAGTATGATGGCAAATCAGCCCCAGCATTTT
CDR3aa: CASSMMANQPQHF

d_gene: -
v_gene: TRBV7-8
len: 14
abundance: -
j_gene: TRBJ1-3
CDR3nt: TGTGCCAGTACCTCAGGGCTAGGCGGAAACACCATATATTTT
CDR3aa: CASTSGLGGNTIYF

d_gene: TRBD2
v_gene: TRBV4-1
len: 15
abundance: -
j_gene: TRBJ2-1
CDR3nt: TGCGCCAGCAGCCAGGGACTAGCGGGGGGGCATGAGCAGTTCTTC
CDR3aa: CASSQGLAGGHEQFF

d_gene: -
v_gene: TRBV30
len: 13
abundance: medium-sized
j_gene: TRBJ2-7
CDR3nt: TGTGCCTGGAGTGTACAGGTCCAGTACGAGCAGTACTTC
CDR3aa: CAWSVQVQYEQYF

d_gene: -
v_gene: TRBV6-1
len: 18
abundance: few
j_gene: TRBJ1-1
CDR3nt: TGTGCCAGCAGTGAAAAATCGGGCAGGGTCGGTGTAAACACTGAAGCTTTCTTT
CDR3aa: CASSEKSGRVGVNTEAFF

d_gene: -
v_gene: TRBV5-1
len: 11
abundance: many
j_gene: TRBJ2-1
CDR3nt: TGCGCCAGCTGGCGGCCCGGGAAGCAGTTCTTC
CDR3aa: CASWRPGKQFF

d_gene: -
v_gene: TRBV27
len: 15
abundance: -
j_gene: TRBJ2-3
CDR3nt: TGTGCCAGCAGGCCCGGGAGTCTAGCCGGAGATACGCAGTATTTT
CDR3aa: CASRPGSLAGDTQYF

d_gene: TRBD1
v_gene: TRBV9
len: 15
abundance: few
j_gene: TRBJ2-1
CDR3nt: TGTGCCAGCAGCGACCGGGACAGGGTGGTTAATGAGCAGTTCTTC
CDR3aa: CASSDRDRVVNEQFF

d_gene: -
v_gene: TRBV7-8
len: 14
abundance: few
j_gene: TRBJ1-2
CDR3nt: TGTGCCAGCAGCTTAGAGGGCAGGCCCTATGGCTACACCTTC
CDR3aa: CASSLEGRPYGYTF

d_gene: -
v_gene: TRBV4-3
len: 15
abundance: -
j_gene: TRBJ2-2
CDR3nt: TGCGCCAGCAGCCCTAACAGGGTGGTAACCGGGGAGCTGTTTTTT
CDR3aa: CASSPNRVVTGELFF

d_gene: TRBD1
v_gene: TRBV5-4
len: 15
abundance: -
j_gene: TRBJ1-6
CDR3nt: TGTGCCAGCAGCTACGAGAAGGGGGCATATTCACCCCTCCACTTT
CDR3aa: CASSYEKGAYSPLHF

d_gene: TRBD1
v_gene: TRBV30
len: 14
abundance: -
j_gene: TRBJ1-2
CDR3nt: TGTGCCTGGCTGGACAGGGGAATTGGGTATGGCTACACCTTC
CDR3aa: CAWLDRGIGYGYTF

d_gene: -
v_gene: TRBV27
len: 15
abundance: many
j_gene: TRBJ1-2
CDR3nt: TGTGCCAGCAGTTTAAGTCAGGGTCACTTTCTAGGCTACACCTTC
CDR3aa: CASSLSQGHFLGYTF

d_gene: TRBD1
v_gene: TRBV6-5
len: 13
abundance: -
j_gene: TRBJ1-2
CDR3nt: TGTGCCAGCAGGATAGGACAGGGGGGTGGCTACACCTTC
CDR3aa: CASRIGQGGGYTF

d_gene: -
v_gene: TRBV7-8
len: 15
abundance: -
j_gene: TRBJ1-6
CDR3nt: TGTGCCAGCAGCTTACGACAGGTCAGGGAGACACCCCTCCACTTT
CDR3aa: CASSLRQVRETPLHF

d_gene: TRBD1
v_gene: TRBV14
len: 15
abundance: few
j_gene: TRBJ2-4
CDR3nt: TGTGCCAGCAGCAACGGGACAGTAGCCAAAAACATTCAGTACTTC
CDR3aa: CASSNGTVAKNIQYF

d_gene: -
v_gene: TRBV6-1
len: 10
abundance: many
j_gene: TRBJ2-4
CDR3nt: TGTGCCAGCAGTGACGTAATTCAGTACTTC
CDR3aa: CASSDVIQYF